The present TCR beta chain was sequenced within a study of T cell responses to AZD1222 COVID-19 vaccine. This CDR3 has 14 amino acids. Germline V CDR1 and CDR2: LGHDT, YNNKEL (reference sequence). Unmatched junction bases numbered 2, after V lost 6 bases and J lost 3 bases. The assay was immunoSEQ multiplex PCR, and TCRdb's table has in-frame clones only and misses some. The sample has about 160,000 clones; 90% are singletons. Some second doses came at about 4 weeks and others at about 12 weeks; these were pooled. V and J are TRBV3-1 (or the pseudogene TRBV3-2) and TRBJ2-7, with 13 bases lining up with TRBD2. Sequencing used peripheral blood, obtained 28 days after the second AZD1222 dose. This TCR was sampled from an adult who received the AZD1222 COVID-19 vaccine. The CDR3 is CASSWTSGSYEQYF. CDR3 DNA: TGTGCCAGCAGTTGGACTAGCGGGAGCTACGAGCAGTACTTC.